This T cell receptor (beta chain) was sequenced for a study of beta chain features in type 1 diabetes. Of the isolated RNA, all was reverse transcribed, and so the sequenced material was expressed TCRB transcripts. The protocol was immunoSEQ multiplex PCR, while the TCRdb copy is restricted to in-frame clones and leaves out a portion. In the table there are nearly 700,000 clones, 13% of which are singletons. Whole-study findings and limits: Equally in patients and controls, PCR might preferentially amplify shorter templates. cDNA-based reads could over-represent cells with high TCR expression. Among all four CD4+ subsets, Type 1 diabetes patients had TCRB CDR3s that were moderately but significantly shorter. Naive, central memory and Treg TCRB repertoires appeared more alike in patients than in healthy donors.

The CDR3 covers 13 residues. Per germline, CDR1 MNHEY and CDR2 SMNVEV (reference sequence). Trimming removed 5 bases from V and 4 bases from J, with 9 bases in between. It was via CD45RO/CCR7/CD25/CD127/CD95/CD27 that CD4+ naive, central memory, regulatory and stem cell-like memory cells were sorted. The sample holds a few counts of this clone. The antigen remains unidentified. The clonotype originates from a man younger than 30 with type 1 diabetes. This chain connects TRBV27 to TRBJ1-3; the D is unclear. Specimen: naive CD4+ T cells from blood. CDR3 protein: CASSLAMGNTIYF. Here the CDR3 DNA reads TGTGCCAGCAGTCTCGCTATGGGAAACACCATATATTTT.